This TCR beta chain derives from a study of T cell clones after liver transplantation. Overall study: Post-transplant blood was tracked for graft-donor-reactive T cell clones identified in a pre-transplant mixed lymphocyte reaction. Subjects received no induction therapy and standard immunosuppression until randomization at 12-24 months post-transplant.

The assay was immunoSEQ multiplex PCR, and TCRdb's table has in-frame clones only and misses some. Of 75,000 to 100,000 clones listed, about 84% were seen once; the top ten hold around 0.45%. Study-wide results and caveats: Rather than being deleted, graft donor-reactive T cells may have moved into the graft.

Remarks on this clone: Its antigen is unknown.

The receptor comes from a human patient who received a liver transplant. The T cells may partly be graft donor cells. Sequenced here: CD4+ T cells from blood, sampled 45 to 46 months after liver transplant.

The CDR3 sequence is CASSEWKPDTEAFF. The CDR3 nucleotides read TGTGCCAGCAGTGAATGGAAACCGGACACTGAAGCTTTCTTT. This chain uses TRBV6-1 with TRBJ1-1; D is unclear. Looked up from germline, CDR1 is MNHNS and CDR2 is SASEGT. CDR3 length equals 14 residues. V lost 2 bases, J lost 3 bases, and 10 bases lay in between.